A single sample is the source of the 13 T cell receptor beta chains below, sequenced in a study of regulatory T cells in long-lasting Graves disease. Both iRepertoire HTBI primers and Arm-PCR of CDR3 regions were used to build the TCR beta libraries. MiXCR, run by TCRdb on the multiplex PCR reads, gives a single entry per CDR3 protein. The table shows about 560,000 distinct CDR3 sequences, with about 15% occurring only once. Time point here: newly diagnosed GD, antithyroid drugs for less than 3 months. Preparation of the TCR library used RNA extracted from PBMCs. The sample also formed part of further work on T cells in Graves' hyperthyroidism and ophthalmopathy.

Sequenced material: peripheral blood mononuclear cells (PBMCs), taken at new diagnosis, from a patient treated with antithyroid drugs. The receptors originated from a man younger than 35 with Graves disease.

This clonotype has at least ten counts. CDR3 DNA: TGTGCCAGCAGCCGGAGCGTAGGCCTAAGCTCCTACAATGAGCAGTTCTTC. The encoded protein is CASSRSVGLSSYNEQFF. The chain joins TRBV5-6 to TRBJ2-1; D remains unclear. Trimming cost V 4 bases and J 0 bases, with 17 bases left between them. CDR1 is SGHDT and CDR2 is YYEEEE in the germline V gene. CDR3 size: 17 residues.

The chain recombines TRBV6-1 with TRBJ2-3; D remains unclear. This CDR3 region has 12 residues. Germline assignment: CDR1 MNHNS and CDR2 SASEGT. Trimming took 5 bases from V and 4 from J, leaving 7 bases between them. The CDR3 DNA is TGTGCCAGCAGTCCTTCCCCAGATACGCAGTATTTT. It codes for CASSPSPDTQYF.

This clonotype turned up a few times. For the CDR3, the DNA is TGCGCCAGCAGCTTGGTGGGACAGTCCCTAGGGGAGACCCAGTACTTC. Encoded protein: CASSLVGQSLGETQYF. This chain uses TRBV5-1 with TRBJ2-5, with 7 bases matching TRBD1. The CDR3 extends over 16 amino acids. CDR1 SGHRS and CDR2 YFSETQ come from the germline V gene. The J segment lost 5 bases and the V segment lost 0 bases, leaving 10 bases of the junction unmatched.

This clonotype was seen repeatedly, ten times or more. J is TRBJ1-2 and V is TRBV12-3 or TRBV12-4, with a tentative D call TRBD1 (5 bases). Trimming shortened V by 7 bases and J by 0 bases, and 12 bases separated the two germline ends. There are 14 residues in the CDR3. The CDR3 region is CASIWGLSNYGYTF. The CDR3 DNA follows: TGTGCCAGCATCTGGGGACTTTCTAACTATGGCTACACCTTC.

CDR3 protein: CASSWQTGEQYF. As DNA, the CDR3 is TGCGCCAGCAGCTGGCAGACGGGGGAGCAGTACTTC. V usage is TRBV5-1 and J usage is TRBJ2-7; D is perhaps TRBD2 (5 bases). V lost 3 bases and J lost 7, with 11 bases in between. Germline assignment: CDR1 SGHRS and CDR2 YFSETQ. CDR3 length: 12 amino acids.

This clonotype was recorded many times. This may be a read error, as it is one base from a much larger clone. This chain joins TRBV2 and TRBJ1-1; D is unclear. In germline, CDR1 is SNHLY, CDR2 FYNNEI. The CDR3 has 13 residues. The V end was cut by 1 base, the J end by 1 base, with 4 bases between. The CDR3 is CASSEEGNTEAFF. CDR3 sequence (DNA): TGTGCCAGCAGTGAAGAGGGGAACACTGAAGCTTTCTTT.

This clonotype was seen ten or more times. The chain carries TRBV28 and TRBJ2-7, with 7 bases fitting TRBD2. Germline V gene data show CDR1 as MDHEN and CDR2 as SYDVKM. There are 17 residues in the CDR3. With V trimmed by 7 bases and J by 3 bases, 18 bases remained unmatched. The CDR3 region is CASTAGGWAGVDYEQYF. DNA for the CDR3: TGTGCCAGCACCGCCGGAGGGTGGGCGGGAGTTGACTACGAGCAGTACTTC.

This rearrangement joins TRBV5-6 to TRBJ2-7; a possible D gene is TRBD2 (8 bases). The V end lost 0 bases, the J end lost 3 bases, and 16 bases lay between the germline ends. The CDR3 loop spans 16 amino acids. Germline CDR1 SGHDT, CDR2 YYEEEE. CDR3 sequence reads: CASSLGSGGGFYEQYF. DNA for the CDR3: TGTGCCAGCAGCTTGGGATCGGGAGGGGGCTTCTACGAGCAGTACTTC.

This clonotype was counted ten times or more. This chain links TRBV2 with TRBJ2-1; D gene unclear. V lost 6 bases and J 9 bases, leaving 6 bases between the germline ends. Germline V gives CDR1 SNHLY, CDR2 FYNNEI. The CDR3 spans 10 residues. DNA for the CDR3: TGTGCCAGCAGAAATTTTGAGCAGTTCTTC. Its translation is CASRNFEQFF.

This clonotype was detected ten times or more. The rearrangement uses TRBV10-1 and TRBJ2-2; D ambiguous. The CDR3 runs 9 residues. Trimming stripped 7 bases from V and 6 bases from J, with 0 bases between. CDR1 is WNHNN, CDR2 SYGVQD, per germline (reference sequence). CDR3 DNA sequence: TGCGCCAGCACCGGGGAGCTGTTTTTT. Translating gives CASTGELFF.

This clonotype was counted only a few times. CDR3: CASSYRDKDEKLFF. DNA of the CDR3: TGTGCCAGCAGCTACCGGGACAAGGATGAAAAACTGTTTTTT. The rearrangement joins TRBV5-8 to TRBJ1-4; possibly TRBD1 for D (6 bases). The V gene lost 3 bases and the J gene lost 6 bases, with 12 bases spanning the gap. Germline V CDR1 and CDR2: SGHTS, YDEGEE. There are 14 residues in the CDR3.

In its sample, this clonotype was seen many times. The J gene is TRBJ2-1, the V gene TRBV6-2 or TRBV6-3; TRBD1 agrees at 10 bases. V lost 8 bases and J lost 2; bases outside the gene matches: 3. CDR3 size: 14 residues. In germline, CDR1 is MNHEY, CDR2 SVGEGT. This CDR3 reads CASVGQGPYNEQFF. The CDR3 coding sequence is TGTGCCAGCGTGGGACAGGGGCCCTACAATGAGCAGTTCTTC.

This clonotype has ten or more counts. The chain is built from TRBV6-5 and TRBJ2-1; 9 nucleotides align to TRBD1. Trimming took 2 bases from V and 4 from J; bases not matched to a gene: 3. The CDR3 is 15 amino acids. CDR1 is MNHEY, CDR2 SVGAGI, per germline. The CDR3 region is CASSYGTGFYNEQFF. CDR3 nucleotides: TGTGCCAGCAGTTACGGGACAGGGTTTTACAATGAGCAGTTCTTC.